Given below is one T cell receptor (beta chain) in context. Per the germline V gene, CDR1 is SQVTM and CDR2 is ANQGSEA. The germline V and J ends were trimmed by 3 bases and 6 bases, with 21 bases remaining between them. The CDR3 is made up of 16 amino acids. The data derive from a study of cytomegalovirus exposure and HLA in healthy donors. PCR used 60 Vbeta primers and 13 Jbeta primers. Here immunoSEQ multiplex PCR was the method, and the copy in TCRdb shows in-frame clones only, minus some. The table includes fewer than 110,000 clones, roughly 72% detected once. Every donor was a healthy person donating bone marrow.

Sequencing used PBMCs. This TCR came from a man aged 30 to 45 in good health and CMV-seronegative. This chain uses TRBV29-1 with TRBJ2-1, with D tentatively TRBD2 (5 bases). The CDR3, as DNA: TGCAGCGTTGACGGGGTTTCTACCGGTTCAGCCAATGAGCAGTTCTTC. Its protein is CSVDGVSTGSANEQFF.